The clone carrying this T cell receptor (beta chain) was observed a few times. Its cognate antigen is unknown. In TCRdb, the 5' RACE reads were re-called with MiXCR into one record per CDR3 protein. In the table there are under 650,000 distinct CDR3 sequences, about a sixth of which are singletons. These data originate in a study of T-cell memory formation after mild COVID-19. Whole-study context: Largely donor-specific TCR clusters were found.

Study-wide results and limits: There was a balanced CD4/CD8 profile in clones contracting day 15 to 85, and later expanders leaned CD4+. Still unconfirmed is whether the second-wave clones peaking on day 37 recognized SARS-CoV-2.

The clonotype was recovered from an adult woman who had mild COVID-19 (a few samples of this study predate the infection). Cell type and time point are not known. Material: PBMCs or a T cell subset sorted from them (not recorded which).

CDR3 sequence: CASSQDLHTSGTQETQYF. CDR3 DNA: TGTGCCAGCAGCCAAGATTTGCATACTAGCGGGACCCAAGAGACCCAGTACTTC. The V gene is TRBV3-1, the J gene TRBJ2-5; TRBD2 matches 10 bases. V lost 0 bases, J lost 1 base, and 8 bases stayed unmatched. Germline CDR1 is LGHDT and CDR2 is YNNKEL (reference sequence). The CDR3 covers 18 residues.